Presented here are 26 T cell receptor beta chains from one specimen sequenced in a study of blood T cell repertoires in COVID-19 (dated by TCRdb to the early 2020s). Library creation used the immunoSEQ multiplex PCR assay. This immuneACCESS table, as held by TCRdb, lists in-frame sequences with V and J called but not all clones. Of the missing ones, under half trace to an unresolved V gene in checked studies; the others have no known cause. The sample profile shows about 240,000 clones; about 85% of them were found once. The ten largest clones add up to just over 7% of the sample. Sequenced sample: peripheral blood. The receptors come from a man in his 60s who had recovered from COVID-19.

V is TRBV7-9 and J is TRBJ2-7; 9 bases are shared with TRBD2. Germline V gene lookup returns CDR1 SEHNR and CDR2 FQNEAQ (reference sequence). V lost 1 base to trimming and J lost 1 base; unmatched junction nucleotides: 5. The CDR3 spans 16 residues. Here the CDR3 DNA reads TGTGCCAGCAGCTTAGGGGTAGCGGGGGATTCCTACGAGCAGTACTTC. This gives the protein CASSLGVAGDSYEQYF.

The CDR3 protein is CASSSGAGTPFQPQHF. The CDR3 nucleotides are TGTGCCAGCAGCTCGGGCGCCGGGACACCCTTCCAGCCCCAGCATTTT. The chain joins TRBV27 to TRBJ1-5, with a possible D match to TRBD1 (6 bases). The CDR3 spans 16 residues. Germline values: CDR1 MNHEY, CDR2 SMNVEV (reference sequence). V gave up 6 bases and J gave up 7 bases, with 22 bases separating them.

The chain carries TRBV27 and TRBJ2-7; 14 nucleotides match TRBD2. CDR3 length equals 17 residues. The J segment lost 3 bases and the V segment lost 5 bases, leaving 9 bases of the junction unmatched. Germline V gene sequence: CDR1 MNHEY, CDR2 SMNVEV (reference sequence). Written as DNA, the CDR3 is TGTGCCAGCAGTCCTGCCTTCGGACTAGCGGGGGGCTACGAGCAGTACGTC. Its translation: CASSPAFGLAGGYEQYV.

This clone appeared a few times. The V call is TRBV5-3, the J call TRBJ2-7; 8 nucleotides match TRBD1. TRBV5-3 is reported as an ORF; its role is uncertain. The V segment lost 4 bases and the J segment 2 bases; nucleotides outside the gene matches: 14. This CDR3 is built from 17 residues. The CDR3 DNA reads TGTGCCAGAAGCCTACCGGAAAGACGGGACAGGACCTACGAGCAGTACGTC. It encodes CARSLPERRDRTYEQYV.

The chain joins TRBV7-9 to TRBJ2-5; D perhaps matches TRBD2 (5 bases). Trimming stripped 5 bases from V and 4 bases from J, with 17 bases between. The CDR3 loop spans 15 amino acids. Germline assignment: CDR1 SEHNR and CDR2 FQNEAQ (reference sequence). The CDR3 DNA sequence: TGTGCCAGCAGCCCCCCGGGCCGGGGTGGAGAGACCCAGTACTTC. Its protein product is CASSPPGRGGETQYF.

The CDR3 DNA follows: TGTGCCAGCAGCTTATCAGGGGTCAATCAGCCCCAGCATTTT. It is translated as CASSLSGVNQPQHF. The chain uses TRBV7-9 and TRBJ1-5, with D perhaps matching TRBD1 (6 bases). There are 14 residues in the CDR3. Germline assignment: CDR1 SEHNR and CDR2 FQNEAQ (reference sequence). The V and J ends lost 2 bases and 3 bases respectively, with 8 bases between them.

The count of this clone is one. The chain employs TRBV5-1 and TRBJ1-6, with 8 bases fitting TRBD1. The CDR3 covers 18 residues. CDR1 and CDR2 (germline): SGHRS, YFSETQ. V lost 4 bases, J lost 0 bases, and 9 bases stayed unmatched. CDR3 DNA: TGCGCCAGCAGCGAGGACAGGGCGGGTTTCTCCTATAATTCACCCCTCCACTTT. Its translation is CASSEDRAGFSYNSPLHF. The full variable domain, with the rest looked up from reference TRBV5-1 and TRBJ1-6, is KAGVTQTPRYLIKTRGQQVTLSCSPISGHRSVSWYQQTPGQGLQFLFEYFSETQRNKGNFPGRFSGRQFSNSRSEMNVSTLELGDSALYLCASSEDRAGFSYNSPLHFGNGTRLTVT.

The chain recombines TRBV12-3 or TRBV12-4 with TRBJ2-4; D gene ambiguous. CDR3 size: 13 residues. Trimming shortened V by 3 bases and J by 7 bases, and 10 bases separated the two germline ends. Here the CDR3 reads CASSFLAGNIQYF. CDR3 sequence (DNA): TGTGCCAGCAGTTTCCTGGCCGGGAACATTCAGTACTTC.

CDR3 sequence (DNA): TGTGCCAGCGCGAGGGGACAGGGACGGAATGGCTACACCTTC. Protein sequence: CASARGQGRNGYTF. The rearrangement links TRBV28 to TRBJ1-2; 9 bases match TRBD1. V gave up 8 bases and J gave up 6 bases; unmatched junction bases: 10. The CDR3 consists of 14 residues. Germline lookup yields CDR1 MDHEN and CDR2 SYDVKM.

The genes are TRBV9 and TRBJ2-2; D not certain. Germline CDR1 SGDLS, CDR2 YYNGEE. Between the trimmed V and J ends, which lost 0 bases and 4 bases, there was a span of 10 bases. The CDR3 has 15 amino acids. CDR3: CASSVASRVTGELFF. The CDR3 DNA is TGTGCCAGCAGCGTAGCATCACGGGTCACCGGGGAGCTGTTTTTT. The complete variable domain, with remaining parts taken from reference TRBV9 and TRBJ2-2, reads DSGVTQTPKHLITATGQRVTLRCSPRSGDLSVYWYQQSLDQGLQFLIQYYNGEERAKGNILERFSAQQFPDLHSELNLSSLELGDSALYFCASSVASRVTGELFFGEGSRLTVL.

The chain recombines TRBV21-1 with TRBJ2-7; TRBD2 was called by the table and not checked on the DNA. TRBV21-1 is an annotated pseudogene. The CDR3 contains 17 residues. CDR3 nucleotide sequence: TGTGCCAGCAGCTACGCCCCCGAAGGAGAGAGGGACTACGAGCAGTACGTC. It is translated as CASSYAPEGERDYEQYV.

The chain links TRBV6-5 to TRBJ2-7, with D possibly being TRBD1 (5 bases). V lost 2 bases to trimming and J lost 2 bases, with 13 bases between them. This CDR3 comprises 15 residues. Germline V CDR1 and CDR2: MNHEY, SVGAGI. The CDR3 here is CASSYPRAPTYEQYF. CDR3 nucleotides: TGTGCCAGCAGTTACCCCAGGGCCCCGACCTACGAGCAGTACTTC.

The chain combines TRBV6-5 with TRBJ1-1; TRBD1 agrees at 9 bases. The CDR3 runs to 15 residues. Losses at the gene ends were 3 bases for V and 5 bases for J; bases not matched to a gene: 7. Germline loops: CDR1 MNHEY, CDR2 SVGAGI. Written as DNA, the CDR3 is TGTGCCAGCAGTTATTCAAGACAGGGGGTAACTGAAGCTTTCTTT. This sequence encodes CASSYSRQGVTEAFF.

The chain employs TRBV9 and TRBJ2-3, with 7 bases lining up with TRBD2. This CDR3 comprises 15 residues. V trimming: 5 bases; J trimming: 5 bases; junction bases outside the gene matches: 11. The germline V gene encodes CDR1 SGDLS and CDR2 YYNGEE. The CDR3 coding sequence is TGTGCCAGCAGTGATACGACCACGGGAGGAGATACGCAGTATTTT. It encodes CASSDTTTGGDTQYF.

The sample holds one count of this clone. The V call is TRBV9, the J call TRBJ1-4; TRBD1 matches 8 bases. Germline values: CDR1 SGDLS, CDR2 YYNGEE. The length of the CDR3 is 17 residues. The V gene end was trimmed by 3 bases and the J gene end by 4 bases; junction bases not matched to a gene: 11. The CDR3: CASSAGGTGGGNEKLFF. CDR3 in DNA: TGTGCCAGCAGCGCAGGGGGAACAGGGGGAGGTAATGAAAAACTGTTTTTT.

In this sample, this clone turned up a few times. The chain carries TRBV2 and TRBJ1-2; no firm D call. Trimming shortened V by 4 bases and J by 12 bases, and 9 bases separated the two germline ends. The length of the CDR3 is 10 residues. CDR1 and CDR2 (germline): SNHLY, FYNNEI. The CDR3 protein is CASSGMADTF. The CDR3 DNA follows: TGTGCCAGCAGTGGTATGGCGGACACCTTC.

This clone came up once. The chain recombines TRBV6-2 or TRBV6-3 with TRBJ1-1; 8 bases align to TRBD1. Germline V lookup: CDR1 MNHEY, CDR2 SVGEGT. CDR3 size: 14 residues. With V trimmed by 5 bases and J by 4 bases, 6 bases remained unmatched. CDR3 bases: TGTGCCAGCAGTGGCCTCACAGGGGGCACTGAAGCTTTCTTT. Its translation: CASSGLTGGTEAFF.

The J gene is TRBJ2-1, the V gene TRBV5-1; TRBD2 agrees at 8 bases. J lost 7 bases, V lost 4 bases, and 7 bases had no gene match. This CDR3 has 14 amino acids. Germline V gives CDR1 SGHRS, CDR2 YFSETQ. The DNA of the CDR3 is TGCGCCAGCAGCCTCGGGGGGGATGGAAATGAGCAGTTCTTC. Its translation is CASSLGGDGNEQFF.

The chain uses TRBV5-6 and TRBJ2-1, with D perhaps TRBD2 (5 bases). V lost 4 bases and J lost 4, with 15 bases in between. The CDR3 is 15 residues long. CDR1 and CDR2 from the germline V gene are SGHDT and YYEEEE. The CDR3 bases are TGTGCCAGCAGCGGTCGTCTTAGCGCGTACAATGAGCAGTTCTTC. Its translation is CASSGRLSAYNEQFF. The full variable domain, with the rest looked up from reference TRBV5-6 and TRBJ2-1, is DAGVTQSPTHLIKTRGQQVTLRCSPKSGHDTVSWYQQALGQGPQFIFQYYEEEERQRGNFPDRFSGHQFPNYSSELNVNALLLGDSALYLCASSGRLSAYNEQFFGPGTRLTVL.

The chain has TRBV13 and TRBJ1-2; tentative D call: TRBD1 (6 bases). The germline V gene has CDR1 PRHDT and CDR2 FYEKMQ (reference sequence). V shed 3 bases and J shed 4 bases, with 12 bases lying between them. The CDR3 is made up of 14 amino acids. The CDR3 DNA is TGTGCCAGCAGCTTGAAACAGGGAGTCTATGGCTACACCTTC. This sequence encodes CASSLKQGVYGYTF.

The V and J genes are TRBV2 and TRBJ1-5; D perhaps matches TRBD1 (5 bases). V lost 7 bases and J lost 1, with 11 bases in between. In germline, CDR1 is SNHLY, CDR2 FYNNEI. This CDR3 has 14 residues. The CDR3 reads CASIDSASNQPQHF. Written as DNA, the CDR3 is TGTGCCAGCATCGACAGCGCGAGCAATCAGCCCCAGCATTTT.

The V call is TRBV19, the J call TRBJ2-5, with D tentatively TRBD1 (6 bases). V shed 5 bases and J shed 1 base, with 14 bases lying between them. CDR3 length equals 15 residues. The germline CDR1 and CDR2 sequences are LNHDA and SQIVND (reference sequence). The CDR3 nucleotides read TGTGCCAGTAGTCCAACGGGACACCCCCAAGAGACCCAGTACTTC. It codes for CASSPTGHPQETQYF. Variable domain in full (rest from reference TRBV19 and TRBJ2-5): DGGITQSPKYLFRKEGQNVTLSCEQNLNHDAMYWYRQDPGQGLRLIYYSQIVNDFQKGDIAEGYSVSREKKESFPLTVTSAQKNPTAFYLCASSPTGHPQETQYFGPGTRLLVL.

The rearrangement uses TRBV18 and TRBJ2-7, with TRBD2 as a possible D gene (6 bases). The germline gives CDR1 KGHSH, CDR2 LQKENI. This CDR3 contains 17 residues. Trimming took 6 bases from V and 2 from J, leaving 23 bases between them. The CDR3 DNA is TGTGCCAGCTCGCTACTACCGGGACTCTTATCCCCCTACGAGCAGTACTTC. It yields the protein CASSLLPGLLSPYEQYF.

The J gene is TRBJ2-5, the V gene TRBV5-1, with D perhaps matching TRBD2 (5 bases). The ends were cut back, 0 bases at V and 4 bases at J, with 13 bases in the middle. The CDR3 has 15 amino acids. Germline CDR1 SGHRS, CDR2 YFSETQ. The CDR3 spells CASSLATRARETQYF. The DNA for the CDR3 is TGCGCCAGCAGCTTGGCCACGAGGGCACGAGAGACCCAGTACTTC. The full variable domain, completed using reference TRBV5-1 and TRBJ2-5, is KAGVTQTPRYLIKTRGQQVTLSCSPISGHRSVSWYQQTPGQGLQFLFEYFSETQRNKGNFPGRFSGRQFSNSRSEMNVSTLELGDSALYLCASSLATRARETQYFGPGTRLLVL.

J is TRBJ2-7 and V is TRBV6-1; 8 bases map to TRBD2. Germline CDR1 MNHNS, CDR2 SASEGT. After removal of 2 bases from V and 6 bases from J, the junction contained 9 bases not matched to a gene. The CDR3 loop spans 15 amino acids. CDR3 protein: CASSERMRGVREQYV. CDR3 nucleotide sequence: TGTGCCAGCAGTGAACGTATGCGGGGGGTTCGCGAGCAGTACGTC.

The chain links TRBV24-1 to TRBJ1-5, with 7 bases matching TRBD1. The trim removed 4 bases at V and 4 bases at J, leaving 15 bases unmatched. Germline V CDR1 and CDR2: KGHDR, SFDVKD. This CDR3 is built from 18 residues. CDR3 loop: CATSDPHGRTGLNQPQHF. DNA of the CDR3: TGTGCCACCAGTGACCCCCACGGTCGGACAGGCTTGAATCAGCCCCAGCATTTT.